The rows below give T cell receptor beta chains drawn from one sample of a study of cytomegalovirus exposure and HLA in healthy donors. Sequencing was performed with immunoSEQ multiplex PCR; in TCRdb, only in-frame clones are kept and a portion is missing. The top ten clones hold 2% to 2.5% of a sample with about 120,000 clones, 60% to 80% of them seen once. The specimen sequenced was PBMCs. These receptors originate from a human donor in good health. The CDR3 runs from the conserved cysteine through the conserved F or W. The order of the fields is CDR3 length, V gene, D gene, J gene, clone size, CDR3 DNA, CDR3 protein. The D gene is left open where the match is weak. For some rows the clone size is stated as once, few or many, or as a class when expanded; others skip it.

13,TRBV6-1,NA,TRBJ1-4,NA,TGTGCCAGCAGTGTTACAACTAATGAAAAACTGTTTTTT,CASSVTTNEKLFF
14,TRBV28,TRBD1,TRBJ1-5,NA,TGTGCCGCAAACCGGGACAGGGGCAATCAGCCCCAGCATTTT,CAANRDRGNQPQHF
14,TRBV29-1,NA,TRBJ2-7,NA,TGCAGCGCCTTGAGGGGGGGCCTGGGGGCCGACGAGTACTTC,CSALRGGLGADEYF
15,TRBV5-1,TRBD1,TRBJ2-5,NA,TGCGCCAGCAGCCCCACAGGGGGCTTTTTAGAGACCCAGTACTTC,CASSPTGGFLETQYF
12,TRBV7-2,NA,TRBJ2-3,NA,TGTGCCAGCAGTTTGTACACAGATACGCAGTATTTT,CASSLYTDTQYF
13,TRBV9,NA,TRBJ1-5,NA,TGTGCCAGCAGCTCAAGCGGGGGGCTGCCCCAGCATTTT,CASSSSGGLPQHF
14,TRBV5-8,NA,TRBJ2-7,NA,TGTGCCAGCAGCCTGCACAGGATTCCCTACGAGCAGTACTTC,CASSLHRIPYEQYF
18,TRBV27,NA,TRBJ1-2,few,TGTGCCAGCAGCCCGGTATCGTCGGGTGCAAACCCAACCCATGGCTACACCTTC,CASSPVSSGANPTHGYTF
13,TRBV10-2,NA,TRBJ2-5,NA,TGCGCCAGCAGTGACCGCGGGAAGGAGACCCAGTACTTC,CASSDRGKETQYF
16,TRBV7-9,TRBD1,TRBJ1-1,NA,TGTGCCAGCAGCGCCGGGACAGTCGCAATCAACACTGAAGCTTTCTTT,CASSAGTVAINTEAFF
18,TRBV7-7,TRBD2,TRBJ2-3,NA,TGTGCTAGCAGCTTAACCCCTTGGTCGGGGGGGCTTGAAGATACGCAGTATTTT,CASSLTPWSGGLEDTQYF
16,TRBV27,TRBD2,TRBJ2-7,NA,TGTGCCAGCAGTGTTATCACTAGCGGGGGTAGCTACGAGCAGTACTTC,CASSVITSGGSYEQYF
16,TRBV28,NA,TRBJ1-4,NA,TGTGCCAGCAGTTTTATAACGGCAGGTCTAAATGAAAAACTGTTTTTT,CASSFITAGLNEKLFF
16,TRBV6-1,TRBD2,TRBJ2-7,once,TGTGCCAGCAGTGACTGGGGGGGACTCACTGTCTACGAGCAGTACTTC,CASSDWGGLTVYEQYF
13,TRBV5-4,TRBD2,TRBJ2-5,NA,TGTGCCAGCAGCCCCGGGACTAGGCAGACCCAGTACTTC,CASSPGTRQTQYF
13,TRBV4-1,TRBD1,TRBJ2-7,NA,TGCGCCAGCAGCCAGGACAGGGGGTACGAGCAGTACTTC,CASSQDRGYEQYF
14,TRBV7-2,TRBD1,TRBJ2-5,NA,TGTGCCAGCAGCTCAAAAGGGGGCGGGGAGACCCAGTACTTC,CASSSKGGGETQYF
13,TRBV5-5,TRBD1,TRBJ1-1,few,TGTGCCAGCAGCTTGGAAGGGGGCGGTGAAGCTTTCTTT,CASSLEGGGEAFF
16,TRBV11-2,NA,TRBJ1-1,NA,TGTGCCAGCAGCCCCGTGCTTCGTAGGGGGAACACTGAAGCTTTCTTT,CASSPVLRRGNTEAFF
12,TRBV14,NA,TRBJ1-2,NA,TGTGCCAGCAGCCAACAGGCCTGGGGCTACACCTTC,CASSQQAWGYTF
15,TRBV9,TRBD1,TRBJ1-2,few,TGTGCCAGCAGCGTGGACTTCCGACAGGGGAATGGCTACACCTTC,CASSVDFRQGNGYTF
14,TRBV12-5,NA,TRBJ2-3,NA,TGTGCTAGTGGTTTGGCCGGGAGACCAGATACGCAGTATTTT,CASGLAGRPDTQYF
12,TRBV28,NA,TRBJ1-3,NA,TGTCAAACGGGGATGGGTGGAAACACCATATATTTT,CQTGMGGNTIYF
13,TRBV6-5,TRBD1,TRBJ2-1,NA,TGTGCCAGCAGGTCAGGGGGCAAGGTTGAGCAGTTCTTC,CASRSGGKVEQFF
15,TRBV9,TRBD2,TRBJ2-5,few,TGTGCCAGCAGCGCGGCGGGAGGGCTCCAAGAGACCCAGTACTTC,CASSAAGGLQETQYF
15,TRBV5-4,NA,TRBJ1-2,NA,TGTGCCAGCAGCCTTCCCAGCCCGCGGATGGGTGGCTACACCTTC,CASSLPSPRMGGYTF
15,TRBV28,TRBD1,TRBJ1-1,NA,TGTGCCAGCAGTTCGACAGGGGTGAGTAGTACTGAAGCTTTCTTT,CASSSTGVSSTEAFF
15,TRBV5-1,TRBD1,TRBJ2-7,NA,TGCGCCAGCAGCGTCCAGGGGACAGGGGGCTTCGAGCAGTACTTC,CASSVQGTGGFEQYF
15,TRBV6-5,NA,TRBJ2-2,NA,TGTGCCAGCAGTTATACAGGGCGGGACACCGGGGAGCTGTTTTTT,CASSYTGRDTGELFF
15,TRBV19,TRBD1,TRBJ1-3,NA,TGTGCCAGTAGCACAGGGGGATCCTCTGGAAACACCATATATTTT,CASSTGGSSGNTIYF
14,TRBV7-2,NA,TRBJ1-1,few,TGTGCCAGCAGCTCCGGGTTAACGAACACTGAAGCTTTCTTT,CASSSGLTNTEAFF
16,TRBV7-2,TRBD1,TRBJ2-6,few,TGTGCCAGCAGCCTTCGAACAGGGGCTGGGGCCAACGTCCTGACTTTC,CASSLRTGAGANVLTF
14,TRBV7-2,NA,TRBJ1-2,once,TGTGCCAGCAGCAAGGACGGGGTTAACTATGGCTACACCTTC,CASSKDGVNYGYTF
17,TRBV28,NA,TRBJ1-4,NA,TGTGCCAGCAGTTTAGCCCCATTAAGACCTGAGGATGAAAAACTGTTTTTT,CASSLAPLRPEDEKLFF
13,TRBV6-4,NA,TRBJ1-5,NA,TGTGCCAGCAGCAGCGGGGAAAATCAGCCCCAGCATTTT,CASSSGENQPQHF
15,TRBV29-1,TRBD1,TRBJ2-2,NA,TGCAGCGTTAAAGGGCGGACAGGGGACACCGGGGAGCTGTTTTTT,CSVKGRTGDTGELFF
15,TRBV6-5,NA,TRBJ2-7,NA,TGTGCCAGCAGTTACTCGAGAAGCGGTTCCTACGAGCAGTACTTC,CASSYSRSGSYEQYF
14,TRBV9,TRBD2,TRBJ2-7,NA,TGTGCCAGCAGCGGTGGACTAGCAGGCTACGAGCAGTACTTC,CASSGGLAGYEQYF
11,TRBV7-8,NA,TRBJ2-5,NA,TGTGCCAGCCTAATTGGAGAGACCCAGTACTTC,CASLIGETQYF
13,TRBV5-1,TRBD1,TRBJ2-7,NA,TGCGCCAGCAGCTTGGGACCTCAGGGGGCTAGGTACTTC,CASSLGPQGARYF
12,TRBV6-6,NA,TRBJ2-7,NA,TGTGCCAGTACAGGATCCTCCTACGAGCAGTACTTC,CASTGSSYEQYF
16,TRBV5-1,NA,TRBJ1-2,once,TGCGCCAGCAGCTTAAAGGACAGAACCTTAAACTATGGCTACACCTTC,CASSLKDRTLNYGYTF
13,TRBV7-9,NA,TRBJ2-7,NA,TGTGCCAGCAGCCAGGCCGTCAGGGGCGAGCAGTACTTC,CASSQAVRGEQYF
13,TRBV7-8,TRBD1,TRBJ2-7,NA,TGTGCCAGCAGCTCTCGACAGGGTGGCGAGCAGTACTTC,CASSSRQGGEQYF
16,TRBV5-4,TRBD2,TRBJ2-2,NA,TGTGCCAGCAGCTACATTTGGGGGGGAGACACCGGGGAGCTGTTTTTT,CASSYIWGGDTGELFF
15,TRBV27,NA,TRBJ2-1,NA,TGTGCCAGCAGCATGACAGTTCCCGGGCACAATGAGCAGTTCTTC,CASSMTVPGHNEQFF
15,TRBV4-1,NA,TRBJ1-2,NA,TGCGCCAGCAGCCAACCACGGGGAGGGGGAAGTGGCTACACCTTC,CASSQPRGGGSGYTF
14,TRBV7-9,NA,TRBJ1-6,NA,TGTGCCAGCAGTACTGACTCCTATAATTCACCCCTCCACTTT,CASSTDSYNSPLHF
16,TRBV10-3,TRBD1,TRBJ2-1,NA,TGTGCCATCAGTGACCGAACAGGGGGCCAGAACAATGAGCAGTTCTTC,CAISDRTGGQNNEQFF
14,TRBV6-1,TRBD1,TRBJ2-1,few,TGTGCCAGCAAGGGAGGGACAGGGTACAATGAGCAGTTCTTC,CASKGGTGYNEQFF